This TCR beta chain came from a study of Ad26.COV2.S vaccination and SARS-CoV-2 variants. Study-wide results and limits: The TCR-based breadth and depth measures might underestimate overall T cell responses.

As regards this clone: What it binds is unknown.

The sample's treatment: over 15 received Ad26.COV2.S at low or high dose, single or two shots; roughly 5 received placebo; per-sample allocation not given. Day 63 after the first vaccine or placebo injection was the time point for sampling. Boston provided a donor who was an adult aged 18-55 years. V was cut by 4 bases and J by 0 bases, with 7 bases left in between. The CDR3 runs 14 residues. Germline loops: CDR1 SGHTA, CDR2 FQGNSA. Libraries were prepared by immunoSEQ multiplex PCR; TCRdb keeps only in-frame clonotypes and omits some of them. The sample comprises around 300,000 clones, 85% to 90% of which are singletons, and around 5.3% rests with the top ten.

Material: peripheral blood, obtained in a trial of Ad26.COV2.S vaccine versus placebo. The chain couples TRBV7-2 to TRBJ2-4; no definite D call. This clonotype was obtained from a person aged 18-65 years who received the Ad26.COV2.S COVID-19 vaccine or a placebo. CDR3 protein: CASSSSIAKNIQYF. The CDR3 DNA sequence: TGTGCCAGCAGCTCTTCCATAGCCAAAAACATTCAGTACTTC.